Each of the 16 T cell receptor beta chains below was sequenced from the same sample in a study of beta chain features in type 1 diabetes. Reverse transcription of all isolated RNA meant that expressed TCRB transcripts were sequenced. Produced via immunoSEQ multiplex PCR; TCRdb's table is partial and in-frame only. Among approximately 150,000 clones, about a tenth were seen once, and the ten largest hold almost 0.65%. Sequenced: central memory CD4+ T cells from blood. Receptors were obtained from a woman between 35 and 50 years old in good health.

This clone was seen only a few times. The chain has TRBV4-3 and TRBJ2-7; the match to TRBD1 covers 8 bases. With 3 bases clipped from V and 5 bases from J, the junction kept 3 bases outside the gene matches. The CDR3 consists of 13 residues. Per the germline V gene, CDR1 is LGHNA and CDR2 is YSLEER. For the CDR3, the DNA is TGCGCCAGCAGCCACTTGACAGGGGACGAGCAGTACTTC. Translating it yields CASSHLTGDEQYF.

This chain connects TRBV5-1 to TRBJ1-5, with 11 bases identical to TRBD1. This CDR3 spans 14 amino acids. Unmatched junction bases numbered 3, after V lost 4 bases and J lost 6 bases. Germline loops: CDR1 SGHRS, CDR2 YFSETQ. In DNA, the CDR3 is TGCGCCAGCAGCAAGGGACAGGGGGGTCAGCCCCAGCATTTT. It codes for CASSKGQGGQPQHF. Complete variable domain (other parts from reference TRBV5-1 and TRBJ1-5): KAGVTQTPRYLIKTRGQQVTLSCSPISGHRSVSWYQQTPGQGLQFLFEYFSETQRNKGNFPGRFSGRQFSNSRSEMNVSTLELGDSALYLCASSKGQGGQPQHFGDGTRLSIL.

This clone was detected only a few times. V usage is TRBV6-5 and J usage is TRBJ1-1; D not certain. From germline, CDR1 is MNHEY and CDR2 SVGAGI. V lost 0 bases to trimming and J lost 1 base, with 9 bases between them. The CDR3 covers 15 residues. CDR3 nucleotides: TGTGCCAGCAGTTACTCGAAAACAGCGAACACTGAAGCTTTCTTT. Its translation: CASSYSKTANTEAFF.

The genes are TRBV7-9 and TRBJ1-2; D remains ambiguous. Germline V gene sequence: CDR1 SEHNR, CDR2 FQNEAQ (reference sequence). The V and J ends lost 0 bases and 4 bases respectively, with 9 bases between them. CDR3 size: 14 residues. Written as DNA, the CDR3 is TGTGCCAGCAGCTTAGCGAGGGTCCCCTATGGCTACACCTTC. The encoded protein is CASSLARVPYGYTF.

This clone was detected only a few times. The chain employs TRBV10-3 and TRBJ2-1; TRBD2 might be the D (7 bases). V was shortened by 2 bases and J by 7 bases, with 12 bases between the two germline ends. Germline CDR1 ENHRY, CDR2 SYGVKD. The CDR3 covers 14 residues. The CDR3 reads CAISEVEGGNEQFF. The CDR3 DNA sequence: TGTGCCATCAGTGAGGTGGAGGGGGGGAATGAGCAGTTCTTC.

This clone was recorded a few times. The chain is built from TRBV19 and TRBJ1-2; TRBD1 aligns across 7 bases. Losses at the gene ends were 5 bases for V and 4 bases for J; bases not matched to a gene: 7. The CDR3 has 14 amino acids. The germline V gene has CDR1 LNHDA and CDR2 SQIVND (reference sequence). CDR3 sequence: CASSPKDRAYGYTF. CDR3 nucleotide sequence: TGTGCCAGTAGTCCCAAAGACAGGGCCTATGGCTACACCTTC.

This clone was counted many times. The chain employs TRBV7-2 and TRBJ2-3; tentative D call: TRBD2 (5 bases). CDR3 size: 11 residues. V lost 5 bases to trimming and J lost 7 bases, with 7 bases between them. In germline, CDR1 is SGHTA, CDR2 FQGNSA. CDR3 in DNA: TGTGCCAGCAGCCCCGGGAATACGCAGTATTTT. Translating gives CASSPGNTQYF.

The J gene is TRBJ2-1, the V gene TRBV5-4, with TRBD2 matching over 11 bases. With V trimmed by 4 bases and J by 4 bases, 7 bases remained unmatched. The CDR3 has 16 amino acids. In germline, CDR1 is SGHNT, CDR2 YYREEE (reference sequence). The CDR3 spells CASSKGLAETYNEQFF. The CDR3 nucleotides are TGTGCCAGCAGCAAGGGACTAGCGGAGACATACAATGAGCAGTTCTTC. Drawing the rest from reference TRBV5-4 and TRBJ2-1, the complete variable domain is ETGVTQSPTHLIKTRGQQVTLRCSSQSGHNTVSWYQQALGQGPQFIFQYYREEENGRGNFPPRFSGLQFPNYSSELNVNALELDDSALYLCASSKGLAETYNEQFFGPGTRLTVL.

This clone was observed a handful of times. CDR3 DNA sequence: TGTGCCAGCAGTTTACTACAGGGTCAAGATGGCTACACCTTC. This codes for CASSLLQGQDGYTF. The chain links TRBV6-5 to TRBJ1-2; weak D call: TRBD1 (6 bases). The V gene lost 4 bases and the J gene lost 6 bases, with 15 bases spanning the gap. Germline V CDR1 and CDR2: MNHEY, SVGAGI. The CDR3 sequence is 14 residues long.

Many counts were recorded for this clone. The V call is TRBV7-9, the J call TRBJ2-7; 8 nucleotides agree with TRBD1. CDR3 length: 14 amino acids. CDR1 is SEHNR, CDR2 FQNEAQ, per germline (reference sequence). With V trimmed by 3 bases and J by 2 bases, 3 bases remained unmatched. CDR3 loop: CASSLTGAAYEQYF. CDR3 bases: TGTGCCAGCAGCTTGACAGGGGCCGCCTACGAGCAGTACTTC. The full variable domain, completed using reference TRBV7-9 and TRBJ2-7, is DTGVSQNPRHKITKRGQNVTFRCDPISEHNRLYWYRQTLGQGPEFLTYFQNEAQLEKSRLLSDRFSAERPKGSFSTLEIQRTEQGDSAMYLCASSLTGAAYEQYFGPGTRLTVT.

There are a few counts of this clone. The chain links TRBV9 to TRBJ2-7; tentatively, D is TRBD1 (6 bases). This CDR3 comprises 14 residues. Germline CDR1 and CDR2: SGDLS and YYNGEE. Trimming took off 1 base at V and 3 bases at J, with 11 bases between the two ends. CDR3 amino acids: CASSVSGQNYEQYF. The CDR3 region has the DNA TGTGCCAGCAGCGTATCCGGACAGAACTACGAGCAGTACTTC.

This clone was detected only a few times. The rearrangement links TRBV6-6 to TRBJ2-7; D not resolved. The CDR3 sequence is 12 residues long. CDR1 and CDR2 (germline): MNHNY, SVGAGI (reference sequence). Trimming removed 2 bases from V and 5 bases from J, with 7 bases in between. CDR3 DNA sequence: TGTGCCAGCAGTTACGCCAGCGACGAGCAGTACTTC. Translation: CASSYASDEQYF.

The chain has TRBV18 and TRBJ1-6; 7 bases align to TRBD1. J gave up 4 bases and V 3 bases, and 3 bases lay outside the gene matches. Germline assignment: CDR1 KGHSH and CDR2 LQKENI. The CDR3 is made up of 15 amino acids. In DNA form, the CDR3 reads TGTGCCAGCTCACCCTCGACAGGGTATAATTCACCCCTCCACTTT. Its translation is CASSPSTGYNSPLHF.

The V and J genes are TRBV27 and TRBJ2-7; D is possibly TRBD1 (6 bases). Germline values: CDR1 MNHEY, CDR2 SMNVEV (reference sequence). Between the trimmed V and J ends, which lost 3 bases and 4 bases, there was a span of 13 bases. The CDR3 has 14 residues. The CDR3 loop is CASSFLPDRYEQYF. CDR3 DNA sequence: TGTGCCAGCAGTTTTCTTCCGGACAGATACGAGCAGTACTTC.

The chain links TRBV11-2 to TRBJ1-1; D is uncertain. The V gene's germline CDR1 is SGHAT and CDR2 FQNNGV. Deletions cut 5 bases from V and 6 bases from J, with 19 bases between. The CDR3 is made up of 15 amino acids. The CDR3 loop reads CASSPNVVTLAEAFF. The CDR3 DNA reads TGTGCCAGCAGCCCTAACGTAGTGACTCTGGCTGAAGCTTTCTTT. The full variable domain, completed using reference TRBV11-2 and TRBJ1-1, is EAGVAQSPRYKIIEKRQSVAFWCNPISGHATLYWYQQILGQGPKLLIQFQNNGVVDDSQLPKDRFSAERLKGVDSTLKIQPAKLEDSAVYLCASSPNVVTLAEAFFGQGTRLTVV.

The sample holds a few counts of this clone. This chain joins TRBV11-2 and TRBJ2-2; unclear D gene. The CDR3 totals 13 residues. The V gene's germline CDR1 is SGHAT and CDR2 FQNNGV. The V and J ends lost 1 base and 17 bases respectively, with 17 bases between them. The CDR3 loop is CASSLGVGGLVFF. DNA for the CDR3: TGTGCCAGCAGCTTAGGTGTAGGCGGTCTGGTCTTTTTT.